Listed below are T cell receptor beta chains from one sample, sequenced in a study of post-analysis software for immune sequencing data. TCRdb fed the PCR reads into MiXCR, producing one record per CDR3 protein. The table shows about 760,000 distinct CDR3 sequences, with approximately 30% occurring only once. The sample consisted of blood. The receptors come from a girl aged 10 to 17 with multiple sclerosis. Both conserved end residues are part of each CDR3. D genes are given only for firm matches. Clone size is given for some rows only: seen once, a few or many times, or a class if the clone is expanded.

few	TRBJ2-1	TRBV9	TRBD1	CASSVEDRGYEQFF	TGTGCCAGCAGCGTAGAGGACAGGGGATACGAGCAGTTCTTC
few	TRBJ2-7	TRBV20-1	-	CSARDFIEGTYEQYF	TGCAGTGCTAGAGATTTTATCGAGGGAACCTACGAGCAGTACTTC
few	TRBJ1-2	TRBV7-2	TRBD1	CASSPGQFSYGYTF	TGTGCCAGCAGCCCGGGACAGTTCTCTTATGGCTACACCTTC
-	TRBJ2-5	TRBV15	-	CATSRGPVQETQYF	TGTGCCACCAGCAGAGGACCCGTACAAGAGACCCAGTACTTC
few	TRBJ2-3	TRBV7-9	TRBD2	CASSSLVREAADTQYF	TGTGCCAGCAGCTCACTCGTGCGGGAGGCGGCAGATACGCAGTATTTT
-	TRBJ2-3	TRBV6-4	-	CASSHGVGPETQYF	TGTGCCAGCAGTCACGGTGTGGGCCCGGAAACGCAGTATTTT
-	TRBJ2-2	TRBV13	-	CASSLTAELFF	TGTGCCAGCAGCTTAACGGCCGAGCTGTTTTTT
-	TRBJ2-1	TRBV20-1	-	CSAEPGARNEQFF	TGCAGTGCGGAGCCCGGGGCTCGGAATGAGCAGTTCTTC
-	TRBJ2-5	TRBV28	-	CASSQQYNEQYF	TGTGCCAGCAGTCAACAGTACAATGAGCAGTACTTC
-	TRBJ2-3	TRBV27	-	CASSRLTRLTDTQYF	TGTGCCAGCAGTCGACTCACCCGCCTCACAGATACGCAGTATTTT
-	TRBJ2-1	TRBV14	-	CASSQDQGGLGEQFF	TGTGCCAGCAGCCAAGACCAGGGGGGGCTCGGTGAGCAGTTCTTC
-	TRBJ2-2	TRBV28	TRBD1	CASSLTTGGIGELFF	TGTGCCAGCAGTTTGACCACAGGGGGCATCGGGGAGCTGTTTTTT
-	TRBJ2-1	TRBV20-1	TRBD2	CSAPTGLAGCNEQFF	TGCAGTGCCCCAACGGGACTAGCGGGATGCAATGAGCAGTTCTTC